This TCR beta chain stems from a study of T cells in Graves' hyperthyroidism and ophthalmopathy. This CDR3 region has 14 residues. Per germline, CDR1 MGHRA and CDR2 YSYEKL. V shed 4 bases, J shed 7 bases, and the junction held 7 bases outside the gene matches. Template material for amplifying TCR beta CDR3 regions consisted of RNA transcripts. TCR CDR3 underwent first-round RT-PCR with the HTBI primer set. TCRdb re-called the multiplex PCR reads through MiXCR, storing one row per CDR3 protein. Of under 400,000 distinct CDR3 sequences in the sample, over 15% were seen once. This clonotype occurred many times.

The J gene is TRBJ2-7, the V gene TRBV4-1, with 10 bases lining up with TRBD2. The sequenced material came from blood. This receptor was obtained from a man under 40 with Graves' hyperthyroidism. The CDR3 bases are TGCGCCAGCAGCCTCGACCCACTAGCGGGAGAGCAGTACTTC. Protein product: CASSLDPLAGEQYF.